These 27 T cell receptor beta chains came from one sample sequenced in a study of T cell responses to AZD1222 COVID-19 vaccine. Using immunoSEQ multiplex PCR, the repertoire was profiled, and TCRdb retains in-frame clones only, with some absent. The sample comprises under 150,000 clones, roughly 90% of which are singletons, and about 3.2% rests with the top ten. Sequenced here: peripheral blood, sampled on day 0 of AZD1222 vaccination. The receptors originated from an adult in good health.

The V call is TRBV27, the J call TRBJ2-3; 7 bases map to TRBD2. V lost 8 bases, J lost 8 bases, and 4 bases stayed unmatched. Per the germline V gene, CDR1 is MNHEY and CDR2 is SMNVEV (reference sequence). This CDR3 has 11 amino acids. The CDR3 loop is CASWLAGTQYF. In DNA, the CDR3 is TGTGCCAGCTGGTTAGCGGGTACGCAGTATTTT.

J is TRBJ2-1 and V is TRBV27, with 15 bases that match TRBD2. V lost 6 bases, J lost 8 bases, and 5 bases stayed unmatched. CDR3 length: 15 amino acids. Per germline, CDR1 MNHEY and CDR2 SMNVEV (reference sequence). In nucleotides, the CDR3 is TGTGCCAGCAGCCCTCGGACTAGCGGGAGGGATGAGCAGTTCTTC. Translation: CASSPRTSGRDEQFF.

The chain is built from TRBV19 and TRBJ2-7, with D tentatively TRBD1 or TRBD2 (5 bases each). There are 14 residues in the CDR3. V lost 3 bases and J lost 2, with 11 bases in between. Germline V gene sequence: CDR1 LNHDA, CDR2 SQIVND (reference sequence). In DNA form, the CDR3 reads TGTGCCAGTAGTATGGTCGAGGGGCCCTACGAGCAGTACTTC. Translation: CASSMVEGPYEQYF.

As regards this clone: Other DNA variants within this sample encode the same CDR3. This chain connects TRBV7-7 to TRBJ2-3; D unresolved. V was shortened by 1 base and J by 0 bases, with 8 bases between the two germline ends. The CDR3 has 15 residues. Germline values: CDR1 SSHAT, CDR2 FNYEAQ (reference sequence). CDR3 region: CASSLGLSSTDTQYF. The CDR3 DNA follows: TGTGCCAGCAGCTTAGGACTGTCTAGCACAGATACGCAGTATTTT.

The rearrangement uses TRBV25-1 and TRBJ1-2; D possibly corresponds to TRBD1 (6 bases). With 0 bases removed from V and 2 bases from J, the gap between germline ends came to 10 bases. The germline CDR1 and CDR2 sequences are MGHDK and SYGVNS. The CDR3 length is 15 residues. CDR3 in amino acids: CASSEYRGVNYGYTF. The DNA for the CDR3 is TGTGCCAGCAGTGAATACAGGGGAGTAAACTATGGCTACACCTTC.

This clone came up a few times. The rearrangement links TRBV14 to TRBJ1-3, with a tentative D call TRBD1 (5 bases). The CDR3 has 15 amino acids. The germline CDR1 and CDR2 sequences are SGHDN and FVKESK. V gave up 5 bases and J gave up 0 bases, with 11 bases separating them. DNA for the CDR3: TGTGCCAGCAGCACCCGACAGAGCTCTGGAAACACCATATATTTT. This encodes CASSTRQSSGNTIYF.

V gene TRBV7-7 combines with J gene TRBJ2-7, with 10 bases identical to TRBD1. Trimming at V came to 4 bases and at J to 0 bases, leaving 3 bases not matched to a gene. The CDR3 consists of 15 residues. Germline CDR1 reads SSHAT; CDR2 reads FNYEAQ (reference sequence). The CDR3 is CASSSGTGASYEQYF. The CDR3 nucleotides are TGTGCCAGCAGCTCCGGGACAGGGGCCTCCTACGAGCAGTACTTC.

The CDR3 region has the DNA TGTGCCAGCAGTACCCTAGCGTTCCAAGGTACGCAGTATTTT. Translating gives CASSTLAFQGTQYF. The chain uses TRBV2 and TRBJ2-3; D is perhaps TRBD2 (6 bases). Germline V gives CDR1 SNHLY, CDR2 FYNNEI. Trimming took off 5 bases at V and 8 bases at J, with 17 bases between the two ends. The CDR3 totals 14 residues.

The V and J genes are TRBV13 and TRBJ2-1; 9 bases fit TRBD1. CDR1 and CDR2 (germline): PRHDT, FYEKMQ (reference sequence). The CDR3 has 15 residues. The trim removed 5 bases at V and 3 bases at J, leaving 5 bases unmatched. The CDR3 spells CASSPRQGDYNEQFF. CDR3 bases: TGTGCCAGCAGCCCCCGACAGGGGGACTACAATGAGCAGTTCTTC.

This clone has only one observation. The CDR3 here is CASSSGAGQGEGPQHF. In DNA form, the CDR3 reads TGTGCCAGCAGCTCCGGGGCAGGGCAGGGTGAGGGGCCCCAGCATTTT. V gene TRBV7-6 combines with J gene TRBJ1-5; D might be TRBD1 (5 bases). The CDR3 has 16 residues. The germline gives CDR1 SGHVS, CDR2 FNYEAQ. Trimming left V 4 bases short and J 9 bases short, with 22 bases between.

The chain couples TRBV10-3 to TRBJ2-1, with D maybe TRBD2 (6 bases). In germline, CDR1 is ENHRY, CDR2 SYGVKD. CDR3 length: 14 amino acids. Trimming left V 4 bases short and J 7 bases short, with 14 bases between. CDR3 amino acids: CAISGEGGLNEQFF. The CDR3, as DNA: TGTGCCATCAGTGGCGAGGGAGGCCTAAATGAGCAGTTCTTC.

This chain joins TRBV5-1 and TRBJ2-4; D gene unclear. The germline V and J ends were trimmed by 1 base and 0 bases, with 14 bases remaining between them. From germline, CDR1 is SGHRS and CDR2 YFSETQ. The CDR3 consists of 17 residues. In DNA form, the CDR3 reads TGCGCCAGCAGCTTGTTTCTTCAGGACCTAGCCAAAAACATTCAGTACTTC. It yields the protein CASSLFLQDLAKNIQYF.

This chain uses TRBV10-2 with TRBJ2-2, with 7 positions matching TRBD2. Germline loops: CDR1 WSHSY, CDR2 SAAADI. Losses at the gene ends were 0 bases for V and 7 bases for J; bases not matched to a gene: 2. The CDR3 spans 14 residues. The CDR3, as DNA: TGCGCCAGCAGTGAGTCGGGGGGGATCGGGGAGCTGTTTTTT. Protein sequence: CASSESGGIGELFF.

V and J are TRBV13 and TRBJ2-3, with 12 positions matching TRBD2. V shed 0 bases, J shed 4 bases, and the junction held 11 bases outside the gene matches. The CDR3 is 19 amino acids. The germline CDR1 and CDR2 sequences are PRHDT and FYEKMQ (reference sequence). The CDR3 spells CASSLGLAGGPSEADTQYF. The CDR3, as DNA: TGTGCCAGCAGCTTAGGGCTAGCGGGAGGGCCGTCCGAGGCAGATACGCAGTATTTT.

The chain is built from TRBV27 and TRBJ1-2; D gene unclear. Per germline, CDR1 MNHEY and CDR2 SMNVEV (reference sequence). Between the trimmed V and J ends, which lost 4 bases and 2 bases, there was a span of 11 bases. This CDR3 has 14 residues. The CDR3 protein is CASSSGRINYGYTF. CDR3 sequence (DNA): TGTGCCAGCAGTTCCGGACGGATCAACTATGGCTACACCTTC.

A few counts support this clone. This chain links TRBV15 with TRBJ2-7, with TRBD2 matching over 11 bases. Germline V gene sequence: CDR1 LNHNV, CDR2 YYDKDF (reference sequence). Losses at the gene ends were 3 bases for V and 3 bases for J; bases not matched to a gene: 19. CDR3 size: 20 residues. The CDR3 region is CATSRITGTGGTSGYYEQYF. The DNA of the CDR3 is TGTGCCACCAGCAGGATCACCGGGACAGGCGGGACTAGCGGCTACTACGAGCAGTACTTC.

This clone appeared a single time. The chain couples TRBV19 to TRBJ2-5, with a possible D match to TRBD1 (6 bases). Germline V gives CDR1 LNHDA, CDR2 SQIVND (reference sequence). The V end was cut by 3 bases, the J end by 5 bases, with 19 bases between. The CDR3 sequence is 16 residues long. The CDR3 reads CASSMGPGDLKETQYF. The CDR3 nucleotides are TGTGCCAGTAGTATGGGTCCAGGGGATCTTAAGGAGACCCAGTACTTC.

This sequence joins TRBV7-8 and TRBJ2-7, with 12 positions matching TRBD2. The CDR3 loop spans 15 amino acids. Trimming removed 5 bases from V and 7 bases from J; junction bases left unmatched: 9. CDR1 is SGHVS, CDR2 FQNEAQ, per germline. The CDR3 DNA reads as TGTGCCAGCAGCCTCACTAGCGGGAGGTCCCGTGAGCAGTACTTC. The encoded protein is CASSLTSGRSREQYF.

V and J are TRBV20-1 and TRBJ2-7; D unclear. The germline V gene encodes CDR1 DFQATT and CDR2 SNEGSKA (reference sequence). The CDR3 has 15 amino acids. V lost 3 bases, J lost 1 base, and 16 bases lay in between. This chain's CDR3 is CSASPVDRRSYEQYF. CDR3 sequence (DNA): TGCAGTGCTAGTCCCGTGGATCGGAGATCCTACGAGCAGTACTTC.

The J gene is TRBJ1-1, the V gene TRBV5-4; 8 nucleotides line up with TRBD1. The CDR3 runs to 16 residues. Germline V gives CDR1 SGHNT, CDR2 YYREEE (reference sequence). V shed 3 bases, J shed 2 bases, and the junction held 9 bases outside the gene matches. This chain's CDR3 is CASSSRQGLGNTEAFF. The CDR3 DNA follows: TGTGCCAGCAGCTCCCGACAGGGGCTCGGTAACACTGAAGCTTTCTTT.

CDR3: CASSDSASNQPQHF. Here the CDR3 DNA reads TGTGCCAGCAGTGACTCGGCATCGAATCAGCCCCAGCATTTT. V and J are TRBV6-4 and TRBJ1-5; no reliable D call. The V end lost 0 bases, the J end lost 4 bases, and 7 bases lay between the germline ends. The CDR3 runs to 14 residues. The germline V gene has CDR1 MRHNA and CDR2 SNTAGT.

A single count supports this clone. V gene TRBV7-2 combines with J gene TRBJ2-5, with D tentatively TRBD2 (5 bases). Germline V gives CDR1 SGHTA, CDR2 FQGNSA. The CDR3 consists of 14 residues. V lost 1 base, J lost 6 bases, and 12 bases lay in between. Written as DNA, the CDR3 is TGTGCCAGCAGCTTAGACCGGGGTTTGAAGACCCAGTACTTC. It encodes CASSLDRGLKTQYF.

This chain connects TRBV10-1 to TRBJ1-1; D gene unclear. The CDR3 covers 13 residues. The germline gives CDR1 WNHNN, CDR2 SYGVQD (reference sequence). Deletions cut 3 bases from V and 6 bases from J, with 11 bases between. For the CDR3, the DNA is TGCGCCAGCAGTGATTTAGCGAGTCCTGAAGCTTTCTTT. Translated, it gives CASSDLASPEAFF.

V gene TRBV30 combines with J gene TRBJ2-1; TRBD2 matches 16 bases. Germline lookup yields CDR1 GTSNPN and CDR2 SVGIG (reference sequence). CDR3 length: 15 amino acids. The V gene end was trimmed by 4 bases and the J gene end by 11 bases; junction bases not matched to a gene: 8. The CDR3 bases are TGTGCCTGGAACAGACCGGGACTAGCGGGAGGGAAGCAGTTCTTC. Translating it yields CAWNRPGLAGGKQFF.

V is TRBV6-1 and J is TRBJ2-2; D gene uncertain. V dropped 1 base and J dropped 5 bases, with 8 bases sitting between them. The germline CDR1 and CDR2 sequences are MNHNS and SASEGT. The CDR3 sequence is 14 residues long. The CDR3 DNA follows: TGTGCCAGCAGTGAAGATACGGAGACCGGGGAGCTGTTTTTT. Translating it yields CASSEDTETGELFF.

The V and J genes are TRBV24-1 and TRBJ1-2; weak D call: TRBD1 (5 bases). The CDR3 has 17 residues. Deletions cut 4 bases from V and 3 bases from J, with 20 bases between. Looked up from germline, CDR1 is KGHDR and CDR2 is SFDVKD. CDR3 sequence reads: CATSEGPQSSGDYGYTF. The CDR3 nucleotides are TGTGCCACCAGTGAGGGCCCACAGTCCTCGGGGGACTATGGCTACACCTTC.

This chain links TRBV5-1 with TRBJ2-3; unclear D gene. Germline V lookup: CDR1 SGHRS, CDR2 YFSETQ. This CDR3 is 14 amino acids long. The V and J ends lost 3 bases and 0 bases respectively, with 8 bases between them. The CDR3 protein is CASSSLTSTDTQYF. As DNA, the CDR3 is TGCGCCAGCAGCTCCCTAACTAGCACAGATACGCAGTATTTT.